Below are 8 T cell receptor beta chains sequenced from a single sample in a study of blood T cells in healthy people across ages. For the second PCR, which ran for roughly 7 to 11 cycles, a sample-barcoded 5' primer and a J-beta primer mix were used. TCRdb re-called the 5' RACE reads through MiXCR, storing one row per CDR3 protein. The data hold around 850,000 distinct CDR3 sequences, with around 34% observed a single time. The sample taken for sequencing was blood. The origin of the receptors is a man younger than 35 in good health.

The CDR3 loop reads CASSLAGTSGGIEQFF. In DNA, the CDR3 is TGTGCCAGCAGCTTAGCCGGGACTAGCGGGGGGATTGAGCAGTTCTTC. The V call is TRBV7-9, the J call TRBJ2-1; 15 bases are shared with TRBD2. The CDR3 spans 16 residues. Germline V gives CDR1 SEHNR, CDR2 FQNEAQ (reference sequence). V was clipped by 0 bases and J by 9 bases; unmatched bases: 3.

The chain joins TRBV18 to TRBJ2-2, with D perhaps assigned TRBD1 or TRBD2 (5 bases each). V lost 0 bases and J lost 7, with 15 bases in between. The CDR3 length is 16 residues. Per the germline V gene, CDR1 is KGHSH and CDR2 is LQKENI. CDR3 nucleotide sequence: TGTGCCAGCTCACCACCGATGAAGGGGACGAGCGGGGAGCTGTTTTTT. Its translation is CASSPPMKGTSGELFF.

The V gene is TRBV12-3 or TRBV12-4, the J gene TRBJ2-3; weak D call: TRBD2 (5 bases). This CDR3 has 13 amino acids. V lost 1 base and J 13 bases, leaving 15 bases between the germline ends. For the CDR3, the DNA is TGTGCCAGCAGTTTAGTGGGAGCAGATATGGAGTATTTT. It translates to CASSLVGADMEYF.

This clonotype came up a few times. CDR3 in amino acids: CASGQYSYNEQFF. CDR3 nucleotide sequence: TGTGCCAGCGGTCAATACTCCTACAATGAGCAGTTCTTC. The rearrangement uses TRBV6-2 or TRBV6-3 and TRBJ2-1, with D unclear. CDR3 length equals 13 residues. V was shortened by 8 bases and J by 0 bases, with 8 bases between the two germline ends. Germline values: CDR1 MNHEY, CDR2 SVGEGT.

The chain joins TRBV3-1 to TRBJ2-3; possible D gene TRBD1, 6 bases. The CDR3 spans 16 residues. V lost 0 bases, J lost 4 bases, and 14 bases lay in between. Germline CDR1 reads LGHDT; CDR2 reads YNNKEL (reference sequence). The chain's CDR3 is CASSQELGASADTQYF. The CDR3 coding sequence is TGTGCCAGCAGCCAAGAGCTGGGGGCCTCAGCAGATACGCAGTATTTT.

The chain joins TRBV7-2 to TRBJ1-5; D is unresolved. Germline V lookup: CDR1 SGHTA, CDR2 FQGNSA. The V gene lost 1 base and the J gene lost 0 bases, with 10 bases spanning the gap. The CDR3 loop spans 16 amino acids. This CDR3 is CASSLGSDFSNQPQHF. The CDR3 region has the DNA TGTGCCAGCAGCTTAGGTTCGGACTTTAGCAATCAGCCCCAGCATTTT. Together with reference TRBV7-2 and TRBJ1-5, the CDR3 gives the full variable domain: GAGVSQSPSNKVTEKGKDVELRCDPISGHTALYWYRQSLGQGLEFLIYFQGNSAPDKSGLPSDRFSAERTGGSVSTLTIQRTQQEDSAVYLCASSLGSDFSNQPQHFGDGTRLSIL.

V gene TRBV6-5 combines with J gene TRBJ1-6; D is uncertain. This CDR3 is 13 amino acids long. Germline lookup yields CDR1 MNHEY and CDR2 SVGAGI. The V and J ends lost 8 bases and 6 bases respectively, with 11 bases between them. CDR3 residues: CASLRQPNSPLHF. The CDR3 DNA follows: TGTGCCAGCTTACGGCAGCCTAATTCACCCCTCCACTTT.

The chain carries TRBV12-3 or TRBV12-4 and TRBJ1-5; 11 bases match TRBD1. V lost 1 base, J lost 6 bases, and 5 bases stayed unmatched. The CDR3 runs to 16 residues. The CDR3 loop reads CASSLGTGGGGQPQHF. The CDR3 nucleotides are TGTGCCAGCAGTTTAGGGACAGGGGGCGGGGGTCAGCCCCAGCATTTT.